This note documents a single T cell receptor beta chain sequence. Its antigen is as yet unknown. The data were taken from a study of shared clonotypes between healthy human individuals. Every donor, a Caucasian adult, lived in Nashville, Tennessee. Study results and limitations: Sequencing depth was predicted to influence how clonotypes are shared among donors.

The run depth of the assay was deep. The authors' processing: Filtering differed for immunoSEQ, which gave only junction sequences without quality scores. Clones were read by immunoSEQ multiplex PCR, and TCRdb kept only the in-frame ones, dropping some. The V and J calls and clone size are taken from that table; D and trimming were inferred from the DNA. The sample gives around 600,000 clones, more than 95% of which show up once; approximately 0.057% is in the top ten. Germline CDR1 WNHNN, CDR2 SYGVQD (reference sequence). The CDR3 covers 14 residues. V lost 6 bases and J 2 bases, leaving 13 bases between the germline ends.

Sequencing used naive CD4+ T cells sorted from blood. Subset indicated: CD45RA+ positively selected. The chain is built from TRBV10-1 and TRBJ2-5; possible D gene TRBD2, 6 bases. This receptor was identified in a woman in her thirties in good health. This chain's CDR3 is CASSTASGQETQYF. CDR3 coding DNA: TGCGCCAGCAGCACCGCGAGCGGGCAAGAGACCCAGTACTTC.